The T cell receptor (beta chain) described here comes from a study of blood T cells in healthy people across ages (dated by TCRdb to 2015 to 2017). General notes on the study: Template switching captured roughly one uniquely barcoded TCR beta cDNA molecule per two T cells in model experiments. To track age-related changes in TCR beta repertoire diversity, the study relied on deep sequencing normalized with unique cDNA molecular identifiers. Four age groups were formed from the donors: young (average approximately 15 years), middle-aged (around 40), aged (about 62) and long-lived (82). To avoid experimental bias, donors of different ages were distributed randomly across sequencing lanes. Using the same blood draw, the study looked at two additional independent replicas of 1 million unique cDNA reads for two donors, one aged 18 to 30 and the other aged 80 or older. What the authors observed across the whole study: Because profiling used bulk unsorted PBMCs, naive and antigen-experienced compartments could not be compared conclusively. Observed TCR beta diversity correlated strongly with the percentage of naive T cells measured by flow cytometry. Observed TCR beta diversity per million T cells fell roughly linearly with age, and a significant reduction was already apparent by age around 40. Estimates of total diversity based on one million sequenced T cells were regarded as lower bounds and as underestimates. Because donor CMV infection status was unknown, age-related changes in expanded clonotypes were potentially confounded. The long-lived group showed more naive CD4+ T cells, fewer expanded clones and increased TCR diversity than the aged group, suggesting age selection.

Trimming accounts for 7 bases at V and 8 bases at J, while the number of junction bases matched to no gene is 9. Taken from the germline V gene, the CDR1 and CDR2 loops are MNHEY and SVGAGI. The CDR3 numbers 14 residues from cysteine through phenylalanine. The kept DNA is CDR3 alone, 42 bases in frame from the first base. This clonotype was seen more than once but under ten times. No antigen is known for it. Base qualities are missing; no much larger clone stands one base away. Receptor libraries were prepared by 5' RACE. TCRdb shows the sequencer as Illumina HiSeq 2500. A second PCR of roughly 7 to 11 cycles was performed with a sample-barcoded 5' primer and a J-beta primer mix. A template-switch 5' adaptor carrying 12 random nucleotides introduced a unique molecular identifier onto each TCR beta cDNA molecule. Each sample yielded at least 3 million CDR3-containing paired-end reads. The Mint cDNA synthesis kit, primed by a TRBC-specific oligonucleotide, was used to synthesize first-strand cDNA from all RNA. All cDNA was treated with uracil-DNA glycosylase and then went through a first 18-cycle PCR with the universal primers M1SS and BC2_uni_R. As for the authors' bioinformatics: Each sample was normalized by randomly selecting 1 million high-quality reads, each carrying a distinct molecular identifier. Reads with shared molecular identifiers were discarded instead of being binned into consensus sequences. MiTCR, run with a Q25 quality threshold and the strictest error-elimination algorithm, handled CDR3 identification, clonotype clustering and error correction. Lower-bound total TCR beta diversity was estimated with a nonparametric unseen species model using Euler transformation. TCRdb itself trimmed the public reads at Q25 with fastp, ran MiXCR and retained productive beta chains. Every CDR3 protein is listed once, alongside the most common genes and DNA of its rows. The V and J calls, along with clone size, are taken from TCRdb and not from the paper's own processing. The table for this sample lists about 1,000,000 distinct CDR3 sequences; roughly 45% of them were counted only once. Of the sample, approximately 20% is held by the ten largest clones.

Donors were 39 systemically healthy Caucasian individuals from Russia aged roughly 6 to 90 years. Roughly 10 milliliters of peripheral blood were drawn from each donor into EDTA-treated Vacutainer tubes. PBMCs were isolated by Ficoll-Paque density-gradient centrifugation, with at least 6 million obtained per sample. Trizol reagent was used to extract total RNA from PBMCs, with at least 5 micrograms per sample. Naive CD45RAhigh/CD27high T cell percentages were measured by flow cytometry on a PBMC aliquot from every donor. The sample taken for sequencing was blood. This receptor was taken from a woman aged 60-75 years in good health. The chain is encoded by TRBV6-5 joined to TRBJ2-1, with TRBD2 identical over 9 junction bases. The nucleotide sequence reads TGTGCCAGCAAAACCGGGACTAGCCTCCATGAGCAGTTCTTC. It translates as CASKTGTSLHEQFF.